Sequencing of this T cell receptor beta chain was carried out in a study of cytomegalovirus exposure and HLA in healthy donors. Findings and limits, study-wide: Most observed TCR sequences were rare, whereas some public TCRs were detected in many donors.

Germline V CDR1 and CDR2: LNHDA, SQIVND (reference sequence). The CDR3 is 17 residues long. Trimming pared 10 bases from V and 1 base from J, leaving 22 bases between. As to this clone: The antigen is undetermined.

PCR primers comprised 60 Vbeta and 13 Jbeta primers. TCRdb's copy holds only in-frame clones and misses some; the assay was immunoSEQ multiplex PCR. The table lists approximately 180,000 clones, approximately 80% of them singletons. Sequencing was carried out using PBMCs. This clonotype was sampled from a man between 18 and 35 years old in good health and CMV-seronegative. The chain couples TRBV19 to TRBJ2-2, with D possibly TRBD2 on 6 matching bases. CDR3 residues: CATLRDSGTVNTGELFF. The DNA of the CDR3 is TGTGCCACCCTAAGGGATTCCGGGACTGTGAACACCGGGGAGCTGTTTTTT.